Given below is one T cell receptor (beta chain) in context. The data were obtained in a study of T cell changes during pregnancy in multiple sclerosis. V was pared by 5 bases and J by 0 bases, with 8 bases between. The CDR3 is 14 residues long. The V gene's germline CDR1 is SEHNR and CDR2 FQNEAQ (reference sequence). Profiling relied on immunoSEQ multiplex PCR, and the TCRdb table lists in-frame clones only, not all of them. The table lists tens of thousands of clones, 85% to 90% of them singletons. The chain carries TRBV7-9 and TRBJ1-3; D not resolved. Sequenced here: CD4+ T cells from peripheral blood mononuclear cells, sampled in the first trimester of pregnancy. The sequence came from a female donor with multiple sclerosis, enrolled in a pregnancy study. The CDR3 nucleotides are TGTGCCAGCAGCCCTTCGGGCTCTGGAAACACCATATATTTT. It translates to CASSPSGSGNTIYF.